The clone carrying this TCR beta chain was observed a single time. This CDR3 comprises 15 residues. Trimming stripped 5 bases from V and 7 bases from J, with 20 bases between. Per the germline V gene, CDR1 is MNHEY and CDR2 is SMNVEV (reference sequence). Data came from immunoSEQ multiplex PCR; TCRdb stores just in-frame clones and leaves some out. The table has about 2.1 million clones, roughly 91% seen once. Naive CD8 cells were CD45RO-negative, positively selected for CCR7, excluding terminally differentiated effector memory CD45RA+ cells. This sample is drawn from a study of shared clonotypes between healthy human individuals. Study-wide context: A donor's plate count was three for CD4 naive and three for CD4 memory; CD8 naive had two and CD8 memory one.

What was sequenced was naive CD8+ T cells from PBMCs. The origin of this receptor is a man between 18 and 29 years old in good health. Some clones in this sample may be carry-over from other donors' samples. The rearrangement joins TRBV27 to TRBJ1-2; the D is unclear. CDR3 residues: CASSPTLPRVSGYTF. CDR3 DNA: TGTGCCAGCAGTCCAACTTTACCCAGAGTCAGTGGCTACACCTTC.